The TCR beta chain under discussion was sequenced for a study of blood T cell repertoires in COVID-19. Study summary: The samples span acute and convalescent COVID-19 from the United States, Italy and Spain. T cells, B-cell-depleted T cells, or PBMCs supplied cDNA or gDNA.

In the original analysis: Reference gene primer amplification in the assay estimated nucleated cell counts. Method: immunoSEQ multiplex PCR; TCRdb's copy keeps in-frame clones and lacks some. V, J and clone size were drawn from that table, and D and trimming were deduced from the DNA. This sample yields about 260,000 clones, of which roughly 86% are seen a single time; approximately 0.7% belongs to the top ten. CDR1 and CDR2 from the germline V gene are LNHDA and SQIVND (reference sequence). Trimming left V 3 bases short and J 0 bases short, with 9 bases between. The CDR3 extends over 15 amino acids.

The source of this sequence is a human donor in a cohort sampled during active COVID-19. The source material was peripheral blood. This sequence joins TRBV19 and TRBJ1-5; D gene uncertain. The chain's CDR3 is CASSISVVSNQPQHF. The CDR3 DNA reads TGTGCCAGTAGTATTTCGGTAGTTAGCAATCAGCCCCAGCATTTT.